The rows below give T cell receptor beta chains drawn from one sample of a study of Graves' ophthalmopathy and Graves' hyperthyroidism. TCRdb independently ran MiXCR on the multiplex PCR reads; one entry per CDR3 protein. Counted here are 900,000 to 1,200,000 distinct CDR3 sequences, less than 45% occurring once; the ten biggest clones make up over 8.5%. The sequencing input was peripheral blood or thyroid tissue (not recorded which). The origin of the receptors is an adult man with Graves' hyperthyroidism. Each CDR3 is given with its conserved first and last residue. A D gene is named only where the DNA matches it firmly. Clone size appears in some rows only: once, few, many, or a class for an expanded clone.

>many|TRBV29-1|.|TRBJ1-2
CSVVRDPTNYGYTF
TGCAGCGTTGTCCGGGACCCCACTAACTATGGCTACACCTTC
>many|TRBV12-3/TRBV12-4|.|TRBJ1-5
CASSLGWNQPQHF
TGTGCCAGCAGTTTAGGGTGGAATCAGCCCCAGCATTTT
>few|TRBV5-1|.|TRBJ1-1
CASSSGAGNTEAFF
TGCGCCAGCAGCTCAGGGGCAGGGAACACTGAAGCTTTCTTT
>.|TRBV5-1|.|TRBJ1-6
CASSQRDGGTNSPLHF
TGCGCCAGCAGCCAAAGGGACGGGGGGACAAATTCACCCCTCCACTTT
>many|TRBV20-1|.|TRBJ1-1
CSASRGYDRSTEAFF
TGCAGTGCTAGCCGCGGCTACGACAGGTCCACTGAAGCTTTCTTT
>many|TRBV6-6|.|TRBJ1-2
CASSDRDTASYGYTF
TGTGCCAGCAGTGACCGGGACACGGCGTCCTATGGCTACACCTTC
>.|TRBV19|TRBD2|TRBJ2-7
CATTTQRGPYEQYF
TGTGCCACCACAACCCAGCGGGGACCCTACGAGCAGTACTTC
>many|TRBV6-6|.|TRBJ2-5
CASSRRTETQYF
TGTGCCAGCAGTCGACGGACAGAGACCCAGTACTTC
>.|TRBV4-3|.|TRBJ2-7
CASSQAERSSYEQYF
TGCGCCAGCAGCCAAGCGGAAAGAAGCTCCTACGAGCAGTACTTC
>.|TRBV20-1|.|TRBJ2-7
CSAPRGGIYEQYF
TGCAGTGCTCCGAGGGGTGGTATCTACGAGCAGTACTTC
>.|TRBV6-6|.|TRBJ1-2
CASSYSSRTVTIGYTF
TGTGCCAGCAGTTACTCGAGTAGGACAGTAACAATTGGCTACACCTTC
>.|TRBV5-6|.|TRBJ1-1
CASSLRINRDTEAFF
TGTGCCAGCAGCTTGAGGATAAACCGGGACACTGAAGCTTTCTTT
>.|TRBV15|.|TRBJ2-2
CATSREGGDTGELFF
TGTGCCACCAGCCGTGAAGGGGGTGACACCGGGGAGCTGTTTTTT
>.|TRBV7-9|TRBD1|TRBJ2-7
CASSTEGQGVTQKYF
TGTGCCAGCAGCACCGAGGGACAGGGAGTGACCCAGAAGTACTTC
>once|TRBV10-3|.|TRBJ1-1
CAISNDTTYTEAFF
TGTGCCATCAGCAATGACACTACCTACACTGAAGCTTTCTTT
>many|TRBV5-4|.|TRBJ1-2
CASSLTGNNYGYTF
TGTGCCAGCAGCTTGACAGGGAACAACTATGGCTACACCTTC
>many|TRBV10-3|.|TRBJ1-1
CAISAGTAVAAFF
TGTGCCATCAGCGCCGGGACTGCAGTTGCGGCTTTCTTT
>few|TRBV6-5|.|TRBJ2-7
CASKDTGFPYEQYF
TGTGCCAGCAAAGATACGGGGTTCCCCTACGAGCAGTACTTC
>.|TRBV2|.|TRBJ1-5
CASSGPTRNQPQHF
TGTGCCAGCAGTGGTCCCACACGCAATCAGCCCCAGCATTTT
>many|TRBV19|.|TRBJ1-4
CASSISLVLGGLNEKLFF
TGTGCCAGTAGTATATCACTCGTTCTAGGGGGGCTGAATGAAAAACTGTTTTTT
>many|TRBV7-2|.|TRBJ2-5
CASSLSRGQSETQYF
TGTGCCAGCAGCTTAAGTCGGGGGCAGTCGGAGACCCAGTACTTC
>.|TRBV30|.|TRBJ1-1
CAWSHSNTEAFF
TGTGCCTGGTCCCACTCGAACACTGAAGCTTTCTTT
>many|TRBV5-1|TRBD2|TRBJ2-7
CASSFVTAGGPYEQYF
TGCGCCAGCAGCTTCGTTACAGCGGGAGGGCCGTACGAGCAGTACTTC
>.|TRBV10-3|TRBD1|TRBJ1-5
CASQGAGNNQPQHF
TGTGCCAGTCAGGGGGCAGGGAACAATCAGCCCCAGCATTTT
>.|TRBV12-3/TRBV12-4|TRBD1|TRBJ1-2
CASSLRRDSYGYTF
TGTGCCAGCAGTTTAAGGCGGGACAGTTATGGCTACACCTTC
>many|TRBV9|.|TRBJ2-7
CASSVGDGSSYEQYF
TGTGCCAGCAGCGTTGGGGACGGCAGCTCCTACGAGCAGTACTTC
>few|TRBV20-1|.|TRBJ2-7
CSASSGVNYEQYF
TGCAGTGCCAGCTCCGGGGTTAACTACGAGCAGTACTTC
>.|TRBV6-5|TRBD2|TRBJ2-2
CASSYVVAGGRTGELFF
TGTGCCAGCAGTTACGTGGTAGCGGGAGGCCGGACCGGGGAGCTGTTTTTT
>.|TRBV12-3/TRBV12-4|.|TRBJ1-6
CASSLHGFYSSYNSPLHF
TGTGCCAGCAGTTTACATGGTTTCTATAGCTCCTATAATTCACCCCTCCACTTT
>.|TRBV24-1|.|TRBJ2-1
CATSEPPGSPYNEQFF
TGTGCCACCAGTGAGCCCCCGGGATCCCCCTACAATGAGCAGTTCTTC
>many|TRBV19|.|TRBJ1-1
CASTVKGIMNTEAFF
TGTGCCAGTACCGTCAAGGGAATAATGAACACTGAAGCTTTCTTT
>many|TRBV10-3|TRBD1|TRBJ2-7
CATEGQNYEQYF
TGTGCCACTGAGGGACAGAACTACGAGCAGTACTTC